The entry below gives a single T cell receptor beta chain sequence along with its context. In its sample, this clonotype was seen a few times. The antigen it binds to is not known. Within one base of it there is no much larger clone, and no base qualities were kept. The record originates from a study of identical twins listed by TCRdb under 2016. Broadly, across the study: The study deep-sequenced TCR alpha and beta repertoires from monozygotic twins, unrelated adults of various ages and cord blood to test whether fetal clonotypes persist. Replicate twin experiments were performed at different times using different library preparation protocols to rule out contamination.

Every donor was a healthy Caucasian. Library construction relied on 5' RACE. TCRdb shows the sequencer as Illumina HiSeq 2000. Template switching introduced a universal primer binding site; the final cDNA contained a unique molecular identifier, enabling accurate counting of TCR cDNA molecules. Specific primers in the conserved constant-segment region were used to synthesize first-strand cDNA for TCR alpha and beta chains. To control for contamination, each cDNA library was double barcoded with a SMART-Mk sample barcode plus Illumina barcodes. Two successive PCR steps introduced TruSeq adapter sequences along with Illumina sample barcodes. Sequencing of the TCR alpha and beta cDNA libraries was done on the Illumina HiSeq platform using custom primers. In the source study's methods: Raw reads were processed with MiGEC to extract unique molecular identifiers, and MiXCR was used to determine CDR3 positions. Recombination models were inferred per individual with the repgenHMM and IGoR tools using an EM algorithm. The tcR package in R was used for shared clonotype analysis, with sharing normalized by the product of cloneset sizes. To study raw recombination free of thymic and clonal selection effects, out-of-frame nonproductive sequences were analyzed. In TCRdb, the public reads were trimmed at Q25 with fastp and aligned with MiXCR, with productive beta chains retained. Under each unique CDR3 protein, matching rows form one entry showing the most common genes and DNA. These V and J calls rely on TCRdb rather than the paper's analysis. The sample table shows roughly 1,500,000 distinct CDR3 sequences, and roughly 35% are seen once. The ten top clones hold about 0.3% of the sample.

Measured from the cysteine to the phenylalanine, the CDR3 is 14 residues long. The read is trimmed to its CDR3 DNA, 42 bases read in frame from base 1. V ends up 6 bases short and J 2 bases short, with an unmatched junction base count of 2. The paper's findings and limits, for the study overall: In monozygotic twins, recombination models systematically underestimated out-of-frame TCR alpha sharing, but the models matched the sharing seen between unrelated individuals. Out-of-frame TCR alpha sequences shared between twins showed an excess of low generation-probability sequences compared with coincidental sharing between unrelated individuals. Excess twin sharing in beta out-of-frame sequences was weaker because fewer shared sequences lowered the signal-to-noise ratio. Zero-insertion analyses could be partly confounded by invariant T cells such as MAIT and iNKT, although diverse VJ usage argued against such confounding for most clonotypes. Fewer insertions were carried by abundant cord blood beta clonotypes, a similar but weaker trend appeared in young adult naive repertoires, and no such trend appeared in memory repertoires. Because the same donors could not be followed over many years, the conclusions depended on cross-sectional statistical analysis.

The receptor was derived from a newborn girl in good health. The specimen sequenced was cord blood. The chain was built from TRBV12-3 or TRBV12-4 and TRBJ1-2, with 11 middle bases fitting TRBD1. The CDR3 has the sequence CASRGDRGNYGYTF. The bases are TGTGCCAGCAGGGGGGACAGGGGGAACTATGGCTACACCTTC.